The 16 T cell receptor beta chains given below trace back to one sample, sequenced in a study of tumor-infiltrating lymphocytes in primary liver carcinoma. From approximately 450 ng total RNA, TCR beta cDNA was generated with a primer in the constant region. Libraries of TCR beta came from three nested multiplex PCR rounds with slightly modified ARM-PCR. It was with TRBV1-TRBV30 forward primers and a C-beta reverse primer that the first two PCR rounds were run, at approximately 10 cycles each. Each CDR3 protein gets one entry after TCRdb re-called the multiplex PCR reads with MiXCR. This sample has 300,000 to 350,000 distinct CDR3 sequences; about 61% occur once, and the top ten carry 5% to 6.5%. The blood RNA (from unsorted whole blood) was obtained, and germline DNA was also extracted. The sample was peripheral blood. These receptors came from a man in his forties or fifties with primary liver carcinoma and hepatitis B virus infection.

A word on this clonotype: A much larger clone lies a single base off, so this may be a read error. The chain is built from TRBV4-3 and TRBJ1-4, with D possibly matching TRBD1 (5 bases). Germline V gene data show CDR1 as LGHNA and CDR2 as YSLEER. This CDR3 region has 14 residues. V was shortened by 4 bases and J by 4 bases, with 10 bases between the two germline ends. CDR3 coding DNA: TGCGCCAGCAGCCGACAGTGCGGTAATGAAAAACTGTTTTTT. It encodes CASSRQCGNEKLFF.

The V and J genes are TRBV28 and TRBJ1-4, with D unclear. The CDR3 sequence is 11 residues long. The germline V gene encodes CDR1 MDHEN and CDR2 SYDVKM. Trimming shortened V by 5 bases and J by 5 bases, and 3 bases separated the two germline ends. The CDR3 DNA reads as TGTGCCAGCAGTCCCAATGAAAAACTGTTTTTT. As protein: CASSPNEKLFF.

Details on this clonotype: A much larger clone sits a single nucleotide away, making a read error possible. The gene calls are TRBV12-3 or TRBV12-4 and TRBJ2-5, with no clear D. CDR3 length equals 13 residues. The CDR3 here is CVSSLDVQETQYF. CDR3 bases: TGTGTCAGCAGTTTGGACGTCCAAGAGACCCAGTACTTC.

The chain carries TRBV5-1 and TRBJ1-2, with a tentative D call TRBD1 (6 bases). Trimming removed 0 bases at V and 3 bases at J, with 12 bases between. Germline V gene sequence: CDR1 SGHRS, CDR2 YFSETQ. The CDR3 runs 15 residues. The CDR3 nucleotides read TGCGCCAGCAGCTTGGAACAGGGAGGTTACTATGGCTACACCTTC. Its protein product is CASSLEQGGYYGYTF.

For this clonotype: One end of the junction fails to match germline, which may point to a read error. The chain links TRBV12-3 or TRBV12-4 to TRBJ2-7; 7 bases fit TRBD2. The CDR3 is made up of 15 amino acids. The CDR3 is CASSLGSGKFYEQDF. DNA for the CDR3: TGTGCCAGTAGTTTAGGGAGCGGGAAGTTCTACGAGCAGGACTTC.

This clonotype appeared a single time. This chain links TRBV5-1 with TRBJ2-1, with 12 positions matching TRBD2. This CDR3 is 15 amino acids long. J lost 9 bases, V lost 0 bases, and 4 bases had no gene match. Germline V gene lookup returns CDR1 SGHRS and CDR2 YFSETQ. The CDR3: CASSLVLAGGGEQFF. The CDR3 nucleotides read TGCGCCAGCAGCTTGGTACTAGCGGGAGGAGGTGAGCAGTTCTTC.

Note on this clonotype: A clone one base away is much larger, so this may be a read error. CDR3 in amino acids: CGVLSHTGPGETQYF. In DNA form, the CDR3 reads TGCGGCGTCCTATCTCACACGGGCCCGGGGGAGACCCAGTACTTC. The chain links TRBV29-1 to TRBJ2-5, with TRBD2 as a possible D gene (5 bases). Germline lookup yields CDR1 SQVTM and CDR2 ANQGSEA. The CDR3 sequence is 15 residues long.

On this clonotype itself: Likely a read error: the CDR3 ends without its conserved phenylalanine or tryptophan. It is unclear where the CDR3 begins or ends on the DNA, so no DNA is shown, and the CDR3 is as TCRdb lists it. The chain is built from TRBV11-2 and TRBJ2-5; the DNA was not compared with TRBD2, the D call given in the table. Germline lookup yields CDR1 SGHAT and CDR2 FQNNGV. The CDR3 totals 16 residues, both ends included. CDR3 loop: CASSQTPGGGKEILYL.

On this clonotype itself: A single base separates this from a much larger clone, so it may be a read error. The V call is TRBV6-1, the J call TRBJ2-1; 7 bases are a match to TRBD1. The CDR3 loop spans 15 amino acids. With V trimmed by 3 bases and J by 7 bases, 9 bases remained unmatched. CDR1 MNHNS and CDR2 SASEGT come from the germline V gene. The CDR3 protein is CASSEDRSLWNEQFF. The CDR3 nucleotides are TGTGCCAGCAGTGAGGACAGGAGCCTCTGGAATGAGCAGTTCTTC.

As for this clonotype: At one of its ends the junction is not consistent with the germline gene, which may arise from a read error. The rearrangement links TRBV12-3 or TRBV12-4 to TRBJ2-5; D perhaps matches TRBD2 (6 bases). This CDR3 region has 13 residues. CDR3 DNA: TGTGTCAGCAGCCGATGCGGGACAGAGACCCAGTACTTC. Protein sequence: CVSSRCGTETQYF.

This clonotype was found a few times. Germline is not matched at one junction end, which may reflect a read error. This chain connects TRBV4-3 to TRBJ2-5; possible D gene TRBD1, 5 bases. CDR3 size: 13 residues. Germline assignment: CDR1 LGHNA and CDR2 YSLEER. CDR3 in DNA: TGCGCCAGCAGCCAAGGACAGCAAGAGACCCGGTACTTC. It is translated as CASSQGQQETRYF.

In its sample, this clonotype was seen a few times. This sequence joins TRBV28 and TRBJ2-7; 9 positions agree with TRBD1. The trim removed 2 bases at V and 5 bases at J, leaving 10 bases unmatched. CDR1 and CDR2 from the germline V gene are MDHEN and SYDVKM. This CDR3 contains 16 residues. CDR3 bases: TGTGCCAGCAGTTTAGGTGGGGACAGGGTGTTCCACGAGCAGTACTTC. Translated, it gives CASSLGGDRVFHEQYF.

This clonotype was counted once. As the CDR3 is not closed by the conserved phenylalanine or tryptophan, this likely results from a read error. V gene TRBV5-6 combines with J gene TRBJ1-5, with D perhaps matching TRBD1 (6 bases). The CDR3 sequence is 16 residues long. With 3 bases removed from V and 2 bases from J, the gap between germline ends came to 15 bases. In germline, CDR1 is SGHDT, CDR2 YYEEEE. The CDR3 region is CASSSLTGGRNQPQHS. DNA of the CDR3: TGTGCCAGCAGCTCTTTGACAGGTGGGCGCAATCAGCCCCAGCATTCT.

This clonotype has at least ten counts. V and J are TRBV11-2 and TRBJ2-3, with D hard to call. Per germline, CDR1 SGHAT and CDR2 FQNNGV. V was pared by 5 bases and J by 2 bases, with 8 bases between. The CDR3 extends over 13 amino acids. The CDR3 spells CASSSWVTDTQYF. The CDR3 coding sequence is TGTGCCAGCAGCAGTTGGGTCACAGATACGCAGTATTTT.

Turning to this clonotype: A much larger clone is a single base away; this may be a read error. The chain recombines TRBV6-2 or TRBV6-3 with TRBJ2-7; D not certain. This CDR3 region has 14 residues. Trimming stripped 7 bases from V and 6 bases from J, with 19 bases between. From germline, CDR1 is MNHEY and CDR2 SVGEGT. CDR3 in DNA: TGTGCCAGCAATTATCTGCCAGTTTCTACCGAGCAGTACTTC. It is translated as CASNYLPVSTEQYF.

As concerns this clonotype: This likely comes from a read error, as the CDR3 has no conserved phenylalanine or tryptophan at its end. This rearrangement joins TRBV4-2 to TRBJ1-1, with a weak D call TRBD1 (6 bases). Germline V CDR1 and CDR2: LGHNA, YNFKEQ. The CDR3 covers 14 residues. CDR3 region: CASSQAGAQTEAFS. CDR3 sequence (DNA): TGTGCTAGCAGCCAAGCAGGGGCCCAGACTGAAGCTTTCTCT.